This record concerns one T cell receptor beta chain sequence. The data derive from a study of blood T cell repertoires in COVID-19. The data were produced by immunoSEQ multiplex PCR, yet TCRdb's version contains in-frame clones alone and is incomplete. The table includes roughly 200,000 clones, approximately 84% detected once. This TCR derives from a man over 45 with active or convalescent COVID-19. Sequencing was done on a sample of peripheral blood.

CDR3 nucleotide sequence: TGTGCCAGCAGTTACTCGAATGGTAGGCCCCAGCATTTT. Its translation: CASSYSNGRPQHF. This rearrangement joins TRBV6-2 or TRBV6-3 to TRBJ1-5; D is unresolved. The ends were cut back, 0 bases at V and 9 bases at J, with 9 bases in the middle. The CDR3 is made up of 13 amino acids. Germline assignment: CDR1 MNHEY and CDR2 SVGEGT.